The rows below give T cell receptor beta chains drawn from one sample of a study of breast tumors, draining lymph nodes, adjacent tissues. TCRdb re-called the multiplex PCR reads through MiXCR, storing one row per CDR3 protein. Here the sample spans about 53,000 distinct CDR3 sequences, roughly 39% being singletons. The sequencing sample was made of breast tumor tissue. The receptor source for this set is a female donor with breast cancer. Some clones in this sample may be carry-over from other donors' samples. CDR3s include the opening cysteine and the closing phenylalanine or tryptophan. A D gene is named only where the DNA matches it firmly. Some rows mark clone size as missing; the rest say once, few, many or name a class of expanded clone.

TGCGCCAGCAGCGATACTAGCGGGAGGCAAGATACGCAGTATTTT	CASSDTSGRQDTQYF	TRBV5-1	TRBD2	15	TRBJ2-3	many
TGCGCCAGCAGCCAAGGTTGGGGGGGGGCTCAGCCCCAGCATTTT	CASSQGWGGAQPQHF	TRBV4-1	NA	15	TRBJ1-5	many
TGCAGCGTTTTAGGTGGTTCTATGGACTACACCTTC	CSVLGGSMDYTF	TRBV29-1	NA	12	TRBJ1-2	many
TGTGCCATCAGTCCGGGACTAGCTCACGAGCAGTACTTC	CAISPGLAHEQYF	TRBV10-3	TRBD2	13	TRBJ2-7	NA
TGTGCCATCAGCAGACAGGGGGCCCTGGAAGCTAACTATGGCTACACCTTC	CAISRQGALEANYGYTF	TRBV25-1	TRBD1	17	TRBJ1-2	once
TGTGCCAGCAGGGGCTCGGGGGGGGCGGCGGAGACCCAGTACTTC	CASRGSGGAAETQYF	TRBV6-5	TRBD2	15	TRBJ2-5	many
TGCAGTGCTATAAGCAGGACAGGCAGCAATTCACCCCTCCACTTT	CSAISRTGSNSPLHF	TRBV20-1	TRBD1	15	TRBJ1-6	NA
TGCAGTGCTAGATCTCAACAGGGGGCGGCAGAAAAACTGTTTTTT	CSARSQQGAAEKLFF	TRBV20-1	TRBD1	15	TRBJ1-4	NA
TGTGCCTGGAACCCTAGCGGGAGCCGGTGGGAGCAGTACTTC	CAWNPSGSRWEQYF	TRBV30	TRBD2	14	TRBJ2-7	many
TGTGCCAGCAGCCAAGCGTGGGGAACTCCTAACTATGGCTACACCTTC	CASSQAWGTPNYGYTF	TRBV3-2	NA	16	TRBJ1-2	many
TGTGCCAGCACGCGGGGAGAGACCCAGTACTTC	CASTRGETQYF	TRBV25-1	NA	11	TRBJ2-5	many
TGTGCCATCAGCTTGGTTCGGTTAGTGGGCACCGGGGAGCTGTTTTTT	CAISLVRLVGTGELFF	TRBV5-6	NA	16	TRBJ2-2	NA
TGTGCCAGCAGCTTATGGGGGAACACCGGGGCCAACGTCCTGACTTTC	CASSLWGNTGANVLTF	TRBV7-9	NA	16	TRBJ2-6	NA
TGTGCCAGCCCACAGAACGGCTATGGCTACACCTTC	CASPQNGYGYTF	TRBV11-3	NA	12	TRBJ1-2	large
TGCAGCTTATCGAGTGAGAATGAGCAGTTCTTC	CSLSSENEQFF	TRBV29-1	NA	11	TRBJ2-1	NA
TGTGCCAGCAGCCCCTGGACTGGGGAGGGCAATCAGCCCCAGCATTTT	CASSPWTGEGNQPQHF	TRBV4-2	NA	16	TRBJ1-5	NA
TGTGCCAGCAGCGCACCTCGGGCTGAAGCTTTCTTT	CASSAPRAEAFF	TRBV7-2	NA	12	TRBJ1-1	few
TGTGCCAGCAGCTTAGGTCGAGAGGAAGTGGGACAGGGCTGGTTGGAGACCCAGTACTTC	CASSLGREEVGQGWLETQYF	TRBV7-9	TRBD1	20	TRBJ2-5	many
TGTGCCAGCAGCTTAAGCTCTGTGAGCAAACTGTTTTTT	CASSLSSVSKLFF	TRBV11-2	NA	13	TRBJ1-4	NA
TGTGCCAGCAGCTTAGCCCAACCTCGCGGCGATACGCAGTATTTT	CASSLAQPRGDTQYF	TRBV7-2	NA	15	TRBJ2-3	many
TGTGCCTGGAGTGTACTCGGGGGGACGAATTCACCCCTCCACTTT	CAWSVLGGTNSPLHF	TRBV30	NA	15	TRBJ1-6	many
TGTGCCACCAGTGATGGGGCCAGGACTGGCTACACCTTC	CATSDGARTGYTF	TRBV24-1	NA	13	TRBJ1-2	many
TGTGCCAGCAGGCCCGGGCAGGGACGGCCCCAGCATTTT	CASRPGQGRPQHF	TRBV6-6	NA	13	TRBJ1-5	NA
TGTGCCAGCAGTCAGGGAGGCTCCTACGAGCAGTACTTC	CASSQGGSYEQYF	TRBV6-1	NA	13	TRBJ2-7	many
TGTGCCAGCAGTCCGGGACCCTACAATGAGCAGTTCTTC	CASSPGPYNEQFF	TRBV6-6	NA	13	TRBJ2-1	many
TGTGCCAGCCGGGACTACCAACCTCCCGAGCAGTACTTC	CASRDYQPPEQYF	TRBV7-9	TRBD2	13	TRBJ2-7	NA
TGTGCCAGCAGCTTAGACGGGGAGACCCAGTACTTC	CASSLDGETQYF	TRBV11-2	NA	12	TRBJ2-5	NA
TGCAGTGCTAGACCCAGAAACTATGGCTACACCTTC	CSARPRNYGYTF	TRBV20-1	NA	12	TRBJ1-2	many
TGTGCCAGCAGTCCGACTAGCGGGAGGAGGAATGAGCAGTTCTTC	CASSPTSGRRNEQFF	TRBV27	TRBD2	15	TRBJ2-1	NA
TGTGCCAGCAGCTTTGAGCCTCAAACCGGGGAGCTGTTTTTT	CASSFEPQTGELFF	TRBV7-3	NA	14	TRBJ2-2	many
TGTGCCATCAGTGAGACCTACGAGCAGTACTTC	CAISETYEQYF	TRBV10-3	NA	11	TRBJ2-7	NA
TGTGCCAGCAGCCCACTCTGGTCCAGCGGCCAAGACAATCAGCCCCAGCATTTT	CASSPLWSSGQDNQPQHF	TRBV7-2	NA	18	TRBJ1-5	few